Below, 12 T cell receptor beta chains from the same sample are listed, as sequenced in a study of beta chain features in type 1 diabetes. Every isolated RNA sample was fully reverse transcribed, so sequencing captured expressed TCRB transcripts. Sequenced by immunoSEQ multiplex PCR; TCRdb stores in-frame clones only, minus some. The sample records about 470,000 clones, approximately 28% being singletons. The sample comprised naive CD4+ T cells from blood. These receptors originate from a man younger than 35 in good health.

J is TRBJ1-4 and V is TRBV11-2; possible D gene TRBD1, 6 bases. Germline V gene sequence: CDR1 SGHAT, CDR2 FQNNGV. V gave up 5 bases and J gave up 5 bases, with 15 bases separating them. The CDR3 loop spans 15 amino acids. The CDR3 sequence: CASSPHGGANEKLFF. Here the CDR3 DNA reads TGTGCCAGCAGCCCCCATGGGGGGGCAAATGAAAAACTGTTTTTT.

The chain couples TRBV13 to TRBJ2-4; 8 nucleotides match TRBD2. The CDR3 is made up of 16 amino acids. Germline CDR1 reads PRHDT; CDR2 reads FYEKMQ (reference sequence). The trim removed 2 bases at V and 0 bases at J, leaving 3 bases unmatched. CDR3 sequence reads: CASSLSGGLAKNIQYF. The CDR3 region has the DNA TGTGCCAGCAGCTTAAGCGGGGGCTTAGCCAAAAACATTCAGTACTTC.

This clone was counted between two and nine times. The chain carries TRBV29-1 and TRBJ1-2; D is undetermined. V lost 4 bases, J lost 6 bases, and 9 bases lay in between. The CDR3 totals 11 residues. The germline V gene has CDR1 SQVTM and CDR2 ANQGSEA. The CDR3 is CSVGEADGYTF. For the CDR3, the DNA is TGCAGCGTTGGTGAGGCAGATGGCTACACCTTC.

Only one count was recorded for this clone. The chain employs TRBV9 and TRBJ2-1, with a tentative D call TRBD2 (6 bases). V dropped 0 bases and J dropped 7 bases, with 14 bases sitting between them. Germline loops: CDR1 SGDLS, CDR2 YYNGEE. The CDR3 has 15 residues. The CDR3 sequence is CASSVGGGPGNEQFF. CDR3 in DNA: TGTGCCAGCAGCGTAGGAGGAGGGCCAGGGAATGAGCAGTTCTTC. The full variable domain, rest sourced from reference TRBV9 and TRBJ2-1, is DSGVTQTPKHLITATGQRVTLRCSPRSGDLSVYWYQQSLDQGLQFLIQYYNGEERAKGNILERFSAQQFPDLHSELNLSSLELGDSALYFCASSVGGGPGNEQFFGPGTRLTVL.

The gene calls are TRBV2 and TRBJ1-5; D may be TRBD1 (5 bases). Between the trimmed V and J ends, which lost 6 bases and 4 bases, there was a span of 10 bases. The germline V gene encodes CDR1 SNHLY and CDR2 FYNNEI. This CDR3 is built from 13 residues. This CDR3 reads CASSPEGNQPQHF. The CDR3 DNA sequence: TGTGCCAGCAGCCCCGAGGGGAATCAGCCCCAGCATTTT.

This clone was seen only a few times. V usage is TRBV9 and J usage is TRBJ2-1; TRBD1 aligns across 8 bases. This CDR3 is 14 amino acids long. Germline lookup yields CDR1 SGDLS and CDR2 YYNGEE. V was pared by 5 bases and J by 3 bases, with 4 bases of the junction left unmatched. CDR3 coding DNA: TGTGCCAGCAGTGAGACAGGGGACTACAATGAGCAGTTCTTC. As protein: CASSETGDYNEQFF.

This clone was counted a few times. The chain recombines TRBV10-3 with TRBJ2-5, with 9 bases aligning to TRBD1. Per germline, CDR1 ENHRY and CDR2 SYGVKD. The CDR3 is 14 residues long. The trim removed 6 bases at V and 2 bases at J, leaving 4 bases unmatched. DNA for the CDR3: TGTGCCATCAGCGGACAGGGGAGGCAAGAGACCCAGTACTTC. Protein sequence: CAISGQGRQETQYF.

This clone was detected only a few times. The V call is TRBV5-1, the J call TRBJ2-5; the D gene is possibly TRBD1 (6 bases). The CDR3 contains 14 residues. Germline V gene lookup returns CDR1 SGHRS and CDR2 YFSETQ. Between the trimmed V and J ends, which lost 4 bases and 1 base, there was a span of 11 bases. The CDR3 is CASSEGQIQETQYF. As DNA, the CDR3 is TGCGCCAGCAGCGAAGGACAGATCCAAGAGACCCAGTACTTC.

DNA for the CDR3: TGTGCCATCAGTGAGAGTCCGTTAGCCAAAAACATTCAGTACTTC. Translation gives CAISESPLAKNIQYF. The chain employs TRBV10-3 and TRBJ2-4; D ambiguous. Germline loops: CDR1 ENHRY, CDR2 SYGVKD. V gave up 2 bases and J gave up 0 bases, with 8 bases separating them. The CDR3 loop spans 15 amino acids.

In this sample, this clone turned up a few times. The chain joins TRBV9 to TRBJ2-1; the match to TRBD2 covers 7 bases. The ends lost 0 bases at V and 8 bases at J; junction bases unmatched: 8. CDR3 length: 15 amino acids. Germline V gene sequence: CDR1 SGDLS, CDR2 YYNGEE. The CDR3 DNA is TGTGCCAGCAGCGTAGTGCCGGGAGGACGCGATGAGCAGTTCTTC. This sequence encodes CASSVVPGGRDEQFF.

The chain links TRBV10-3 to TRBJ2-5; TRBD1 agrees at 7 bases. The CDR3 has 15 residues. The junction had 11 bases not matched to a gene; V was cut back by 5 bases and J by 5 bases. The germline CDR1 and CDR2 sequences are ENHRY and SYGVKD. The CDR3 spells CAISQNRDRSETQYF. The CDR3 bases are TGTGCCATCAGTCAGAACCGGGACAGAAGCGAGACCCAGTACTTC.

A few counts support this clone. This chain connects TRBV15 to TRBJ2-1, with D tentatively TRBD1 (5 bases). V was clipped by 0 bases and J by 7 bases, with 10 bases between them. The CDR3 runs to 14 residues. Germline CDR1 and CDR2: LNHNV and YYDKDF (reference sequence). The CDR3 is CATSRDGAANEQFF. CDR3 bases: TGTGCCACCAGCAGAGATGGGGCGGCGAATGAGCAGTTCTTC.